The rows below give T cell receptor beta chains drawn from one sample of a study of shared clonotypes between healthy human individuals. Generated by immunoSEQ multiplex PCR, the TCRdb table keeps only in-frame clones and is missing some. The repertoire includes under 550,000 clones, 95% to 97% of them detected once, and approximately 0.06% sits in the top ten. Sequencing used naive CD4+ T cells sorted from blood. Receptors originate from a woman in her twenties or thirties in good health. Both conserved end residues are part of each CDR3. A D gene is named only where the DNA matches it firmly. Clone size is given for some rows only: seen once, a few or many times, or a class if the clone is expanded.

>.|TRBV28|.|TRBJ2-7
TGTGCCAGCAGTTTACAGGGGCCCTACGAGCAGTACTTC
CASSLQGPYEQYF
>.|TRBV5-1|.|TRBJ2-3
TGCGCCAGCAGCTGGACTAGCACAGATACGCAGTATTTT
CASSWTSTDTQYF
>.|TRBV7-3|.|TRBJ2-1
TGTGCCAGCAGCTCCGGGGCCCGGCGGGGAGATGAGCAGTTCTTC
CASSSGARRGDEQFF
>.|TRBV27|TRBD1|TRBJ1-4
TGTGCCAGCAGTTTAGACCCTCGACAGGGTTGGAATAATGAAAAACTGTTTTTT
CASSLDPRQGWNNEKLFF
>.|TRBV5-1|TRBD2|TRBJ2-7
TGCGCCAGCAGCTCCCGGGCTAGCGGGAGAACTGGGAGCTCCTACGAGCAGTACTTC
CASSSRASGRTGSSYEQYF
>.|TRBV6-6|.|TRBJ2-6
TGTGCCAGCATAGGGAACAGGGCCTCTGGGGCCAACGTCCTGACTTTC
CASIGNRASGANVLTF
>once|TRBV7-3|TRBD2|TRBJ2-3
TGTGCCAGCAGCCGGCGGGGGAGCGGCACAGATACGCAGTATTTT
CASSRRGSGTDTQYF
>.|TRBV18|.|TRBJ2-7
TGTGCCAGCTCACCACCAAGCGGGTCCCCCTACGAGCAGTACTTC
CASSPPSGSPYEQYF
>.|TRBV5-1|.|TRBJ2-1
TGCGCCAGCAGCTTGCGGGGGCAAGGGGATAATGAGCAGTTCTTC
CASSLRGQGDNEQFF
>.|TRBV6-1|TRBD1|TRBJ2-1
TGTGCCAGCAGTCCCGGGACAGGGGGCTCCAATGAGCAGTTCTTC
CASSPGTGGSNEQFF
>.|TRBV9|TRBD2|TRBJ2-5
TGTGCCAGCACCCTAGCGGGCCAGGAAGAGACCCAGTACTTC
CASTLAGQEETQYF
>once|TRBV19|.|TRBJ1-5
TGTGCCAGTAGTATAGCGGGGGGCCGTAATCAGCCCCAGCATTTT
CASSIAGGRNQPQHF
>.|TRBV20-1|.|TRBJ1-2
TGCAGTGCTAGGCAGGTCTATGGCTACACCTTC
CSARQVYGYTF
>.|TRBV29-1|TRBD1|TRBJ1-2
TGCAGCGTTGATGAACGCGCAAAGGGACAGCAACTCTATGGCTACACCTTC
CSVDERAKGQQLYGYTF
>.|TRBV6-5|.|TRBJ2-7
TGTGCCAGCACCACCCCAATCCCTCCCTACGAGCAGTACTTC
CASTTPIPPYEQYF
>.|TRBV28|TRBD1|TRBJ1-4
TGTGCCAGCAGTTTAAGGGACAGCCGTGCAACTAATGAAAAACTGTTTTTT
CASSLRDSRATNEKLFF
>once|TRBV5-1|TRBD2|TRBJ2-1
TGCGCCAGCAGCCCCGGGGGGGGCCGAAATGAGCAGTTCTTC
CASSPGGGRNEQFF
>once|TRBV4-1|.|TRBJ2-4
TGCGCCAGCAGCCAAGGATCAGGGCTTAACAGTTTAGCCAAAAACATTCAGTACTTC
CASSQGSGLNSLAKNIQYF
>.|TRBV5-7|.|TRBJ1-1
TGTGCCAGCAGCCCGCAGGGGTGGGGCACTGAAGCTTTCTTT
CASSPQGWGTEAFF
>.|TRBV28|.|TRBJ2-7
TGTGCCAGCACTACAGGGAGGTCCTACGAGCAGTACTTC
CASTTGRSYEQYF
>.|TRBV5-1|TRBD2|TRBJ2-1
TGCGCCAGCAGCTTGGTGCGCGGGACTATGGACAATGAGCAGTTCTTC
CASSLVRGTMDNEQFF
>.|TRBV28|.|TRBJ2-5
TGTGCCAGCAGTCAAACAGAGACCCAGTACTTC
CASSQTETQYF
>.|TRBV19|.|TRBJ2-1
TGTGCCAGTAGTGGACCCCCGGGGCCGCATGAGCAGTTCTTC
CASSGPPGPHEQFF
>.|TRBV18|TRBD1|TRBJ1-5
TGTGCCAGCTCCTCCGGACAGGGTAGCAATCAGCCCCAGCATTTT
CASSSGQGSNQPQHF
>.|TRBV12-5|TRBD2|TRBJ2-1
TGTGCTAGTGTCGGAACTAGCGGGAGTTTCCATGAGCAGTTCTTC
CASVGTSGSFHEQFF
>.|TRBV29-1|.|TRBJ2-7
TGCAGCGCCCTAAGTCCAGGGACCTCAGGATACGAGCAGTACTTC
CSALSPGTSGYEQYF
>once|TRBV6-5|.|TRBJ1-6
TGTGCCAGCAGTTACTCAAGAGGGTTGGGTTCACCCCTCCACTTT
CASSYSRGLGSPLHF
>.|TRBV2|TRBD2|TRBJ2-5
TGTGCCAGCAGCGAGCGGGAGGGCCATGAGACCCAGTACTTC
CASSEREGHETQYF
>.|TRBV6-1|.|TRBJ2-5
TGTGCCAGCAGTGAAGACCCCCGCAGGGAGACCCAGTACTTC
CASSEDPRRETQYF
>once|TRBV6-6|TRBD1|TRBJ1-4
TGTGCCAGCAGTTACCGACAGGGTGCTAATGAAAAACTGTTTTTT
CASSYRQGANEKLFF
>.|TRBV4-1|.|TRBJ1-2
TGCGCCAGCAGCCAAGTTGCGAGGATCCATGGAGCTGGGCATGGCTACACCTTC
CASSQVARIHGAGHGYTF
>.|TRBV4-1|.|TRBJ1-1
TGCGCCAGCAGCCCCCCCGGACAAGAAGCTTTCTTT
CASSPPGQEAFF
>.|TRBV5-4|.|TRBJ1-2
TGTGCCAGCAGCTTGGCTGGGGGCTATGGCTACACCTTC
CASSLAGGYGYTF
>.|TRBV28|TRBD2|TRBJ2-1
TGTGCCAGCAGTCCCCCGGGACTAGCGGGAGTTAATGAGCAGTTCTTC
CASSPPGLAGVNEQFF
>.|TRBV23-1|.|TRBJ2-7
TGCGCCAGCAGTCGAAGGCGGGAAGAGCCCTACGAGCAGTACTTC
CASSRRREEPYEQYF
>.|TRBV19|TRBD1|TRBJ1-6
TGTGCCAGTAGAACGGACAGGCGGGGCAATTCACCCCTCCACTTT
CASRTDRRGNSPLHF
>.|TRBV20-1|.|TRBJ2-5
TGCAGTGCTAGCCTAAGAGAGACCCAGTACTTC
CSASLRETQYF
>.|TRBV5-1|TRBD2|TRBJ2-3
TGCGCCAGCACTAGCGGGAGTACGGATACGCAGTATTTT
CASTSGSTDTQYF
>.|TRBV18|.|TRBJ2-1
TGTGCCAGCTCACCTTCACCCAATGAGCAGTTCTTC
CASSPSPNEQFF
>.|TRBV2|.|TRBJ2-3
TGTGCCAGCAGAAAAACTGAGACAGATACGCAGTATTTT
CASRKTETDTQYF